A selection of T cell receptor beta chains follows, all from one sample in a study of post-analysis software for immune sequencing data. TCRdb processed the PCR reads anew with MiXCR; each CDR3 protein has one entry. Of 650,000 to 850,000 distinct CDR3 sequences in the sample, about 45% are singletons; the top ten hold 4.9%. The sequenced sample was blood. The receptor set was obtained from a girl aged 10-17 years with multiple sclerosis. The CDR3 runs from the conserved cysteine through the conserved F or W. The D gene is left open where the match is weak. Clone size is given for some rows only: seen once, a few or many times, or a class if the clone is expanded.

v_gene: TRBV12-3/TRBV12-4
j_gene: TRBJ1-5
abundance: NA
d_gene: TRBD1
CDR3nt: TGTGCCAGCAGTTTAGGTGGTCCAGGGGGATATAGCAATCAGCCCCAGCATTTT
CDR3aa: CASSLGGPGGYSNQPQHF

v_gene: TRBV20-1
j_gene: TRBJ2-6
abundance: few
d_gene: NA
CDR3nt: TGCAGTGCCCCAGGGAAGTCACGCTCCGGGGCCAACGTCCTGACTTTC
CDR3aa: CSAPGKSRSGANVLTF

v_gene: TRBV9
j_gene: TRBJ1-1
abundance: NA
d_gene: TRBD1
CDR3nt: TGTGCCAGCAGCTCCAGGACAGGGGTAATAACTGAAGCTTTCTTT
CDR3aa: CASSSRTGVITEAFF

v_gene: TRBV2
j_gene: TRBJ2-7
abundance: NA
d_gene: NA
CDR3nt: TGTGCCAGCAGAGTCCCTGGACAAATTGTCTCCTACGAGCAGTACTTC
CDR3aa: CASRVPGQIVSYEQYF

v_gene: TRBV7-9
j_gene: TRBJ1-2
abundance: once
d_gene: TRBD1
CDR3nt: TGTGCCACACAGGGGGCCGGGGACTATGGCTACACCTTC
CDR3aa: CATQGAGDYGYTF

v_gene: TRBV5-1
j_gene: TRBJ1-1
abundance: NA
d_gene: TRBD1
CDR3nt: TGCGCCAGCAGCCGACAGGGCGAGTCTGACACTGAAGCTTTCTTT
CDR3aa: CASSRQGESDTEAFF

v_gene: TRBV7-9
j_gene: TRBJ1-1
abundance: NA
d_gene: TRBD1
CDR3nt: TGTGCCAGCAGAGAACAGGGGGGGAACATGAACACTGAAGCTTTCTTT
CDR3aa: CASREQGGNMNTEAFF

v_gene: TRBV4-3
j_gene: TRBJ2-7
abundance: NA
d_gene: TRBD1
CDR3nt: TGCGCCAGCAGCCAAGAGACAGGGGGCTACGAGCAGTACTTC
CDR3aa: CASSQETGGYEQYF

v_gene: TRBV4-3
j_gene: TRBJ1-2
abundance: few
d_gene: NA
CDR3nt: TGCGCCAGCAGCCAATCGCCTTCTTCTCCCTATGGCTACACCTTC
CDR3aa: CASSQSPSSPYGYTF

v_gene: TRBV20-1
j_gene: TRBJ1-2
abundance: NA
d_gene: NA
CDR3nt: TGCAGTGCTAGAGATGAGAACGGAGCTAACTATGGCTACACCTTC
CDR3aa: CSARDENGANYGYTF

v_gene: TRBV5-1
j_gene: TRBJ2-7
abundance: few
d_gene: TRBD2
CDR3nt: TGCGCCAGCAGCTTGCCTCGGACTAGCGGGATCCCTACGCTCGAGCAGTACTTC
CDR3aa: CASSLPRTSGIPTLEQYF

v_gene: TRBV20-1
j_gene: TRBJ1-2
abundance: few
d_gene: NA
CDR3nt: TGCAGTGCTAGGCGCCAGCTACATAACTATGGCTGCACCTTC
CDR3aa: CSARRQLHNYGCTF

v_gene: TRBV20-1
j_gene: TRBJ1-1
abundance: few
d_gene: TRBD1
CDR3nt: TGCAGTGCTAGAGTTGCAGGGGGAAGCGACGCTGAAGCTTTCTTT
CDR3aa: CSARVAGGSDAEAFF

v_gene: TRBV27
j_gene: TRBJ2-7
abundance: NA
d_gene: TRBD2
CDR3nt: TGTGCCAGCAGTTTATCGGGGACTAGCTGGTCCTACGAGCAGTACTTC
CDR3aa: CASSLSGTSWSYEQYF

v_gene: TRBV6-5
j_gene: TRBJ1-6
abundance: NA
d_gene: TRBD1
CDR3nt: TGTGCCAGCAGTTCAACCGGGACAGGGTTGTTGAATTCACCCCTCCACTTT
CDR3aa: CASSSTGTGLLNSPLHF

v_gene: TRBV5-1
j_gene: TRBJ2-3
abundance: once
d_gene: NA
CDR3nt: TGCGCCAGCAGCGGCGGGGCAGGGAACACAGATACGCAGTATTTT
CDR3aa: CASSGGAGNTDTQYF

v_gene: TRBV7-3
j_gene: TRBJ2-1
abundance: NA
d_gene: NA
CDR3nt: TGTGCCAGCAGCTTACTCCAGGGGGGTTACAATGAGCAGTTCTTC
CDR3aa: CASSLLQGGYNEQFF

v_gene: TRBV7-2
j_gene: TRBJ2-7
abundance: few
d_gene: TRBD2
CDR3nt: TGTGCCAGCAGCTTAACTAGCGGGAGGTGGACCTACGAGCAGTACTTC
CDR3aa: CASSLTSGRWTYEQYF

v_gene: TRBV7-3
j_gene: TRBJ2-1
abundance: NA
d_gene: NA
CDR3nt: TGTGCCAGCAGCTTAAGGGGGGTGGGGGCGAATGAGCAGTTCTTC
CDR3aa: CASSLRGVGANEQFF

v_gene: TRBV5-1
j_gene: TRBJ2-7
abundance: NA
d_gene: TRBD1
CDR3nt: TGCGCCAGCAGCACTGGTTGGACAGGGAGCGACGAGCAGTACTTC
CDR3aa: CASSTGWTGSDEQYF

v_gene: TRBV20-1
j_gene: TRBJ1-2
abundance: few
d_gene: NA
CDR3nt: TGCAGTGCGAAGGACGAACGTAGACCCTATGGCTACACCTTC
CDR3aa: CSAKDERRPYGYTF

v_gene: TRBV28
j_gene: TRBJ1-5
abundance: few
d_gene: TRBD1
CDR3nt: TGTGCCAGCAGCACTGACAGGGAGGGCAATCAGCCCCAGCATTTT
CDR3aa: CASSTDREGNQPQHF

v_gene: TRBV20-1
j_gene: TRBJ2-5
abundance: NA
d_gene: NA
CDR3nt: TGCAGTGCTTTGGCGGCGATAAAGGGTCTGAAAGAGACCCAGTACTTC
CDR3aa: CSALAAIKGLKETQYF

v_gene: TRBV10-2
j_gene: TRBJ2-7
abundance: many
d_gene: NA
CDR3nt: TGCGCCAGCAGTGAGACCAACCCTACAGGATTCTACGAGCAGTACTTC
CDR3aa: CASSETNPTGFYEQYF

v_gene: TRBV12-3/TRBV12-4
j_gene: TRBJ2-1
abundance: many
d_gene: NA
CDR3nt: TGTGCCAGCAGTTTACACAATGAGCAGTTCTTC
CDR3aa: CASSLHNEQFF

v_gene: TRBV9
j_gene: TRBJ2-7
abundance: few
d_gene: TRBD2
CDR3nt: TGTGCCAGCAGCGCCGGGACTACAGCCTACGAGCAGTACTTC
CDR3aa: CASSAGTTAYEQYF

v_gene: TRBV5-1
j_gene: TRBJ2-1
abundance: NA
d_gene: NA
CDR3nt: TGCGCCAGCAGCTTGGGACATAAGTCAGGTAGTGGGAGGCTTTCTGAGCAGTTCTTC
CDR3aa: CASSLGHKSGSGRLSEQFF

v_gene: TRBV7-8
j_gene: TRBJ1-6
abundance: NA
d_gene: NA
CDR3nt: TGTGCCAGCAGCTTAGCGGCAGGGTATAATTCACCCCTCCACTTT
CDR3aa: CASSLAAGYNSPLHF

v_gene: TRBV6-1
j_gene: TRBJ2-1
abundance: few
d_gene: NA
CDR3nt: TGTGCCAGCAGACCCCTTCCCGGGGAAGATTACAATGAGCAGTTCTTC
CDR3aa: CASRPLPGEDYNEQFF

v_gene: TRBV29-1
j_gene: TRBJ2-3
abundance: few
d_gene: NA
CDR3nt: TGCAGCGCCGTGCGGGACTCGACAGATACGCAGTATTTT
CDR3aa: CSAVRDSTDTQYF

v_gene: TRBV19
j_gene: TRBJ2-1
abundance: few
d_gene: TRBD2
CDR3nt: TGTGCCAGTAGTAAGGGGCGGGAGGTTGAGCAGTTCTTC
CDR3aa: CASSKGREVEQFF

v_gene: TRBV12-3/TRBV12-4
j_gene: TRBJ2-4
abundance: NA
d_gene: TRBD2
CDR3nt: TGTGCCAGCAGTTTAGGCGGGGGGGGAGCCAAAAACATTCAGTACTTC
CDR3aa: CASSLGGGGAKNIQYF

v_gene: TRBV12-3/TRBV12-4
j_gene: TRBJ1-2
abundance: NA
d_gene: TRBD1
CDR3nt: TGTGCCAGCAGAGGACCGGGACAGTCGATCTATGGCCACACCTTC
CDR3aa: CASRGPGQSIYGHTF

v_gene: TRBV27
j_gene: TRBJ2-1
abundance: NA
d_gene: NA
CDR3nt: TGTGCCAGTGGGGAGCTCTACAATGAGCAGTTCTTC
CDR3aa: CASGELYNEQFF

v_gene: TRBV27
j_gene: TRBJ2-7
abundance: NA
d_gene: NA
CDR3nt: TGTGCCAGCAGCACCTCAACCGGGACATCCTACGGTGAGCAGTACTTC
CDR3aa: CASSTSTGTSYGEQYF

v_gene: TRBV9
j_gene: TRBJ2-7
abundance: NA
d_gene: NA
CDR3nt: TGTGCCAGCAGCGACACTAGAAACGAGCAGTACTTC
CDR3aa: CASSDTRNEQYF

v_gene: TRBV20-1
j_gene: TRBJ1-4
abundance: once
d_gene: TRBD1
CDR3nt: TGCAGTGCTAGGAAGACAGGGACTGAAAAACTGTTTTTT
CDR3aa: CSARKTGTEKLFF

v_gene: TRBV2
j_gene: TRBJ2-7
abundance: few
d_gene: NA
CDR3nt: TGTGCCAGCAGGGCTGACAGTGTGTACTACGAGCAGTACTTC
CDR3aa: CASRADSVYYEQYF

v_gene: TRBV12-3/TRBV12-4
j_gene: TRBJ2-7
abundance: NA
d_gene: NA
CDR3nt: TGTGCCAGCAGTTATTGGCGGGATGGGTACGAGCAGTACTTC
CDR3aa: CASSYWRDGYEQYF

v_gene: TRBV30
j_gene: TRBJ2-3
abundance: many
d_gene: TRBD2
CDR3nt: TGTGCCTGCGGACTAGCGGGAGGAGCAGATACGCAGTATTTT
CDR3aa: CACGLAGGADTQYF

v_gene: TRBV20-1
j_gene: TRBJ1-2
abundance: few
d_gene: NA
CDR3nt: TGCAGTGCTAGTGGGGTGGACTATGGCTACACCTTC
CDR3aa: CSASGVDYGYTF

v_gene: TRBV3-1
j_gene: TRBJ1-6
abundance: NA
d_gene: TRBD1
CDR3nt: TGTGCCAGCAGCCGTGTTTCCGTGGACAGGGGTAATTCACCCCTCCACTTT
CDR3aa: CASSRVSVDRGNSPLHF

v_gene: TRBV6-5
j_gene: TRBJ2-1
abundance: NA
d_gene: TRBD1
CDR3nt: TGTGCCAGCAGTCCCGGACAGGGCCCAAACAATGAGCAGTTCTTC
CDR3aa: CASSPGQGPNNEQFF

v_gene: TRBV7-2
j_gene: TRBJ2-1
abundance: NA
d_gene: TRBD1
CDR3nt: TGTGCCAGCAGCCCTCCCGTCGGACAGGGGGCTTACAATGAGCAGTTCTTC
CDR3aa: CASSPPVGQGAYNEQFF

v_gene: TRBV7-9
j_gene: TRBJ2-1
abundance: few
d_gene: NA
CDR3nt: TGTGCCAGCAGCTTAGCTGGGGTGGGTGAGCAGTTCTTC
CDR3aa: CASSLAGVGEQFF

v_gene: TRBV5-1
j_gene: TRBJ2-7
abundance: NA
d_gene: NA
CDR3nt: TGCGCCAGCAGCTTCCTGACAGACAATGAGCGGTTCTTC
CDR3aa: CASSFLTDNERFF

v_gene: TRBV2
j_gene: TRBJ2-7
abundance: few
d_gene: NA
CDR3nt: TGTGCCAGCAGCCTCCGGGACCAAAACCCCTACGAGCAGTACTTC
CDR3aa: CASSLRDQNPYEQYF

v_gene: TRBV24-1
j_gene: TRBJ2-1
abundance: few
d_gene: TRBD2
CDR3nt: TGTGCCACCAGTGAAAGCGGGAATGGCTACAATGAGCAGTTCTTC
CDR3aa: CATSESGNGYNEQFF

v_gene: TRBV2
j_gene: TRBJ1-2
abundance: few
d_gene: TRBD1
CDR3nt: TGTGCCAGCAGTGAAGAGGACAGGGACTATGGCTACACCTTC
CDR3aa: CASSEEDRDYGYTF

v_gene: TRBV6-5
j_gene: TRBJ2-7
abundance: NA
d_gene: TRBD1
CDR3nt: TGTGCCAGCAGTTACCCCGGGACAGGGGGATCCGAGCAGTACTTC
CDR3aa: CASSYPGTGGSEQYF

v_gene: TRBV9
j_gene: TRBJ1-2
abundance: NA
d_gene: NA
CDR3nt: TGTGCCAGCAGCGTAGGTTCTAACAATGGCTACACCTTC
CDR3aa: CASSVGSNNGYTF

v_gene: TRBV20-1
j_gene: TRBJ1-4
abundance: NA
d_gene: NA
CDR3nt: TGCAGTGCTAGAGGGGCGCGGTGGGAAAAACTGTTTTTT
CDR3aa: CSARGARWEKLFF

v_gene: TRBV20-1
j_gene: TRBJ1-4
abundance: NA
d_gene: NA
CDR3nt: TGCAGTGCTAGGGTTACGGGGGGTAGTGAAAAACTGTTTTTT
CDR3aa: CSARVTGGSEKLFF